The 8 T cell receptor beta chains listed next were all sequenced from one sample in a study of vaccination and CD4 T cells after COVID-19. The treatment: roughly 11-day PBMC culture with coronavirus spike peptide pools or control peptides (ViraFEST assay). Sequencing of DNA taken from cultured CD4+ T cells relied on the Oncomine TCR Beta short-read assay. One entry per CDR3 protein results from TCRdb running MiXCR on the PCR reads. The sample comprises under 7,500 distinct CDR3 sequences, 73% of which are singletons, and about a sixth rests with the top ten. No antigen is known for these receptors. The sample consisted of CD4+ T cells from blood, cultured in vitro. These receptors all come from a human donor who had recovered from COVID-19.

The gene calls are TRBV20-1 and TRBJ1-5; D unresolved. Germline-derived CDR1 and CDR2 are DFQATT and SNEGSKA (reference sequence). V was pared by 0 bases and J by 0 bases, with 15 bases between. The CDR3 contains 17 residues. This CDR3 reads CSARDPFGTYSNQPQHF. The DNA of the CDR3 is TGCAGTGCTAGAGATCCATTTGGCACATATAGCAATCAGCCCCAGCATTTT.

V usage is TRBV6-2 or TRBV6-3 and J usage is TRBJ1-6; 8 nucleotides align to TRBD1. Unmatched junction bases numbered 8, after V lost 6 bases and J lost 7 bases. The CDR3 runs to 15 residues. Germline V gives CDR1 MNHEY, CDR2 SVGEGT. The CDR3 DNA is TGTGCCAGCAGCCGCCGGGACAGGATAAATTCACCCCTCCACTTT. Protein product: CASSRRDRINSPLHF.

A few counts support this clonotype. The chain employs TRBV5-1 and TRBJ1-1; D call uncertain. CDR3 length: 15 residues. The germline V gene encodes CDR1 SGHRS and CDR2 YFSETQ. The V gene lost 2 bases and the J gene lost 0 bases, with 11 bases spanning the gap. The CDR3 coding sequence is TGCGCCAGCAGCTTTGGAGGGATGGTGAACACTGAAGCTTTCTTT. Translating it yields CASSFGGMVNTEAFF.

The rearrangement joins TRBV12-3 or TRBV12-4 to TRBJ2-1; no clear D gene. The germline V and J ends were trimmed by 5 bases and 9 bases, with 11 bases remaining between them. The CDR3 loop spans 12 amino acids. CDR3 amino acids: CASSQGPTEQFF. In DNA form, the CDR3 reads TGTGCCAGCAGTCAAGGTCCTACTGAGCAGTTCTTC.

The CDR3, as DNA: TGTGCCAGCACCCTAGCGGGAGATAGGCAGGAGACCCAGTACTTC. This codes for CASTLAGDRQETQYF. V and J are TRBV28 and TRBJ2-5; 10 positions agree with TRBD2. Germline CDR1 MDHEN, CDR2 SYDVKM. The CDR3 contains 15 residues. V lost 7 bases, J lost 5 bases, and 10 bases stayed unmatched.

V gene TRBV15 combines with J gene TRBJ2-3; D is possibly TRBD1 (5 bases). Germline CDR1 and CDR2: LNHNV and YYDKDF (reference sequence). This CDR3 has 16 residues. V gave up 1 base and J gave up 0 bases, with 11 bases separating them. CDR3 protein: CATSRVARASTDTQYF. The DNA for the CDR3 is TGTGCCACCAGCAGAGTGGCCAGGGCAAGCACAGATACGCAGTATTTT.

CDR3 loop: CASSMLSGANVLTF. For the CDR3, the DNA is TGTGCCAGTAGTATGCTCTCTGGGGCCAACGTCCTGACTTTC. The chain carries TRBV6-1 and TRBJ2-6; no firm D call. CDR1 MNHNS and CDR2 SASEGT come from the germline V gene. The CDR3 consists of 14 residues. Trimming took off 9 bases at V and 0 bases at J, with 9 bases between the two ends.

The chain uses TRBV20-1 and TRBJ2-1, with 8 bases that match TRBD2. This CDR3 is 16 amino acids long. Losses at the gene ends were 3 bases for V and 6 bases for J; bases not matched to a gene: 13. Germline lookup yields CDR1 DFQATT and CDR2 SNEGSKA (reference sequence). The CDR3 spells CSASSTGVAGRNEQFF. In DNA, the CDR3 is TGCAGTGCTAGCTCGACTGGGGTAGCGGGACGCAATGAGCAGTTCTTC.